A selection of T cell receptor beta chains follows, all from one sample in a study of shared clonotypes between healthy human individuals. The data were produced by immunoSEQ multiplex PCR, yet TCRdb's version contains in-frame clones alone and is incomplete. Of over a million clones in the sample, more than 95% were seen once. Sequenced: naive CD4+ T cells sorted from blood. The receptors were sampled from a young man in good health. Both conserved end residues are part of each CDR3. The D gene is left open where the match is weak. Clone size is shown for a subset of rows, as once, few, many or a class of expanded clone.

J | size | V | D | DNA | CDR3
TRBJ1-5 | . | TRBV28 | TRBD1 | TGTGCCAGCAGTTTAAAAGAACAGGGGGATAAGGGCAATCAGCCCCAGCATTTT | CASSLKEQGDKGNQPQHF
TRBJ2-5 | once | TRBV18 | TRBD1 | TGTGCCAGCTCACCACTCACCGGGACAGGGGTTTTAGAGACCCAGTACTTC | CASSPLTGTGVLETQYF
TRBJ2-5 | . | TRBV2 | . | TGTGCCAGCAGTAGGGAGGTTGGTGAGACCCAGTACTTC | CASSREVGETQYF
TRBJ2-3 | . | TRBV7-2 | TRBD2 | TGTGCCAGCAGCATAGCGGGAGCGGGAGATACGCAGTATTTT | CASSIAGAGDTQYF
TRBJ2-3 | . | TRBV19 | . | TGTGCCAGTAGTGCCCGAGACGGAGGAAAAAGCACAGATACGCAGTATTTT | CASSARDGGKSTDTQYF
TRBJ1-2 | . | TRBV10-1 | . | TGCGCCAGCAGCCCAGGGATTAACTATGGCTACACCTTC | CASSPGINYGYTF
TRBJ2-3 | few | TRBV7-9 | . | TGTGCCATTGAAGGACACACAGATACGCAGTATTTT | CAIEGHTDTQYF
TRBJ2-1 | . | TRBV7-9 | TRBD2 | TGTGCCAGCAGCTTAATGGCGGGAGGGTACAATGAGCAGTTCTTC | CASSLMAGGYNEQFF
TRBJ1-3 | once | TRBV9 | TRBD1 | TGTGCCAGCAGCGTAGTGGGGGGACAGGGTGACACCATATATTTT | CASSVVGGQGDTIYF
TRBJ2-7 | . | TRBV11-2 | . | TGTGCCAGCAGCGCGCGGACAGCGCCATACGAGCAGTACTTC | CASSARTAPYEQYF
TRBJ2-7 | . | TRBV27 | . | TGTGCCAGCAGTTTAGTGGCGGGATTTTCTTCCGAGCAGTACTTC | CASSLVAGFSSEQYF
TRBJ2-1 | . | TRBV19 | TRBD2 | TGTGCCAGTAGTACGGGGACCAGCGGGGGCAATGAGCAGTTCTTC | CASSTGTSGGNEQFF
TRBJ2-3 | . | TRBV4-2 | . | TGTGCCAGCAGCCCACGAGGAGCTAGTGATTTACCAGATACGCAGTATTTT | CASSPRGASDLPDTQYF
TRBJ2-7 | . | TRBV4-1 | . | TGCGCCAGCAGCCCTCCTAGGAGCTCCTACGAGCAGTACTTC | CASSPPRSSYEQYF
TRBJ2-5 | . | TRBV30 | . | TGTGCCTGGAGCCCTGGGGGACGGGGACAAGAGACCCAGTACTTC | CAWSPGGRGQETQYF
TRBJ2-7 | few | TRBV28 | . | TGTGCCAGCAGTGGGGTTTACGAGCAGTACTTC | CASSGVYEQYF
TRBJ2-5 | . | TRBV4-1 | . | TGCGCCAGCAGCCAAGTTCTGGGAGAGACCCAGTACTTC | CASSQVLGETQYF
TRBJ2-7 | . | TRBV20-1 | . | TGCAGTGCCCCCGGCCGTTACGAGCAGTACTTC | CSAPGRYEQYF
TRBJ2-7 | . | TRBV6-5 | . | TGTGCCAGCCGTTTACGAGCGTTTTCCTACGAGCAGTACTTC | CASRLRAFSYEQYF
TRBJ2-6 | . | TRBV28 | . | TGTGCCAGCAACCAGGGCGGTGGGGCCAACGTCCTGACTTTC | CASNQGGGANVLTF
TRBJ1-2 | . | TRBV12-2 | . | TGTGCAAGTCGCCCTCGACAGGGGCGCAGCTATGGCTACACCTTC | CASRPRQGRSYGYTF
TRBJ1-3 | once | TRBV14 | . | TGTGCCAGCAGCCTGGGGGGGACAATCTCTGGAAACACCATATATTTT | CASSLGGTISGNTIYF
TRBJ1-2 | . | TRBV19 | . | TGTGCCAGTAGGGAGAGGACGGCCTTTAACTATGGCTACACCTTC | CASRERTAFNYGYTF
TRBJ2-7 | . | TRBV29-1 | . | TGCAGCTCCATTGACCCTCCGTACGAGCAGTACTTC | CSSIDPPYEQYF
TRBJ2-7 | . | TRBV18 | . | TGTGCCAGCTCACCAAAGGCGTCTCTTACTTCCTACGAGCAGTACTTC | CASSPKASLTSYEQYF
TRBJ1-2 | . | TRBV7-8 | TRBD1 | TGTGCCAGCAGCTTAGAGGCAGGGGGCAGGTACACCTTC | CASSLEAGGRYTF
TRBJ1-2 | . | TRBV4-3 | . | TGCGCCAGCAGCAGTGAGACGGACCTGAACTATGGCTACACCTTC | CASSSETDLNYGYTF